This T cell receptor (beta chain) was observed in a study of cytotoxic CD8 clonotypes in ibrutinib-treated CLL. Study-level results: On treatment, the uncommon public clonotypes contracted or remained stable.

Germline loops: CDR1 MNHEY, CDR2 SMNVEV (reference sequence). V was shortened by 7 bases and J by 4 bases, with 13 bases between the two germline ends. This CDR3 spans 14 amino acids. TCRdb's copy holds only in-frame clones and misses some; the assay was immunoSEQ multiplex PCR. This table has nearly 85,000 clones, 70% to 80% appearing once. As for this clone: Its specificity is not known.

The origin of this receptor is a human donor with chronic lymphocytic leukemia. This specimen consisted of PBMCs, obtained after 12 months of ibrutinib treatment. V usage is TRBV27 and J usage is TRBJ2-2, with D tentatively TRBD2 (5 bases). The CDR3 DNA follows: TGTGCCAGCACTGGGCTAGCTGGCACCGGGGAGCTGTTTTTT. Amino acids: CASTGLAGTGELFF.